This entry concerns a single TCR beta chain. This sample is part of a study of T cell responses to AZD1222 COVID-19 vaccine. Measured with immunoSEQ multiplex PCR; TCRdb has only the in-frame clones, and not every one. The sample has about 140,000 clones; more than 90% are singletons. The input for sequencing was peripheral blood, taken on day 0 of AZD1222 vaccination. The source of this sequence is an adult in good health.

The CDR3 here is CASSRTLEPQETQYF. The CDR3 nucleotides read TGTGCCAGCAGCCGCACCCTCGAACCTCAAGAGACCCAGTACTTC. The chain employs TRBV7-8 and TRBJ2-5; D unclear. Germline loops: CDR1 SGHVS, CDR2 FQNEAQ. This CDR3 is built from 15 residues. The V end was cut by 5 bases, the J end by 2 bases, with 15 bases between.